This record concerns one T cell receptor (beta chain) sequence. Other DNA sequences within the sample encode an identical CDR3. Between the trimmed V and J ends, which lost 5 bases and 0 bases, there was a span of 8 bases. The CDR3 runs 13 residues. Germline CDR1 is KGHSH and CDR2 is LQKENI. The data originate from a study of shared clonotypes between healthy human individuals. As for the study in general: The donor group consisted of two women and a few men, aged 18 to 49.

From CD4+ cells came CD45RA+ naive and CD45RA-negative memory subsets. TCRdb's copy holds only in-frame clones and misses some; the assay was immunoSEQ multiplex PCR. The sample shows a few million clones, more than 90% of them seen only once. The TCR originated in a man aged 18 to 30 in good health. The sequenced material came from naive CD4+ T cells sorted from blood. Subset here: CD45RA+ positively selected. The gene calls are TRBV18 and TRBJ2-7, with D perhaps TRBD1 (5 bases). This CDR3 reads CASSRGSSYEQYF. The CDR3 DNA reads as TGTGCCAGCTCAAGGGGAAGCTCCTACGAGCAGTACTTC.